These 21 T cell receptor beta chains originate from one sample sequenced in a study of CD8+ T cells in alopecia areata. The sequencing template was cDNA reverse transcribed from extracted RNA. This table comes from immunoSEQ multiplex PCR, and its TCRdb copy is limited to in-frame clones, with some not included. The data show about 120,000 clones, approximately 57% seen once. Regarding treatment: oral pan-JAK inhibitor, 5-10 mg twice daily. Sequences were derived from CD4+ T cells sorted from blood, sampled at week 4, from a patient treated with tofacitinib. These TCRs come from a human donor with alopecia areata.

The sample holds one count of this clone. This chain connects TRBV5-1 to TRBJ1-1; D is possibly TRBD1 (6 bases). This CDR3 spans 16 amino acids. Trimming stripped 4 bases from V and 5 bases from J, with 21 bases between. Germline values: CDR1 SGHRS, CDR2 YFSETQ. CDR3 region: CASSHLKSGVGTEAFF. In nucleotides, the CDR3 is TGCGCCAGCAGCCACCTCAAATCAGGGGTGGGAACTGAAGCTTTCTTT. Based on the CDR3 plus reference TRBV5-1 and TRBJ1-1, the full variable domain is KAGVTQTPRYLIKTRGQQVTLSCSPISGHRSVSWYQQTPGQGLQFLFEYFSETQRNKGNFPGRFSGRQFSNSRSEMNVSTLELGDSALYLCASSHLKSGVGTEAFFGQGTRLTVV.

CDR3 DNA sequence: TGCGCCAGCAGCCAGTATAGCGGGAGGAGGGAGACCCAGTACTTC. Residues: CASSQYSGRRETQYF. The genes are TRBV4-1 and TRBJ2-5; 10 nucleotides agree with TRBD2. Germline trimming cut 3 bases from V and 5 bases from J; bases unmatched to any gene: 6. Germline-derived CDR1 and CDR2 are MGHRA and YSYEKL. The CDR3 sequence is 15 residues long.

This clone came up a few times. This chain joins TRBV10-3 and TRBJ1-2; 9 bases map to TRBD1. This CDR3 has 15 residues. Trimming at V came to 0 bases and at J to 2 bases, leaving 1 base not matched to a gene. Germline V gene data show CDR1 as ENHRY and CDR2 as SYGVKD. The CDR3 DNA sequence: TGTGCCATCAGTGAGTCTGACAGGGGGAACTATGGCTACACCTTC. Translation gives CAISESDRGNYGYTF.

The rearrangement links TRBV5-1 to TRBJ2-6, with 10 bases aligning to TRBD2. Germline CDR1 reads SGHRS; CDR2 reads YFSETQ. This CDR3 spans 18 amino acids. Germline trimming cut 1 base from V and 0 bases from J; bases unmatched to any gene: 4. As DNA, the CDR3 is TGCGCCAGCAGCTTGACTAGCGGGACGCCCTCTGGGGCCAACGTCCTGACTTTC. This translates into CASSLTSGTPSGANVLTF.

The J gene is TRBJ2-5, the V gene TRBV10-3; D could derive from TRBD1 or TRBD2 (5 bases each). From germline, CDR1 is ENHRY and CDR2 SYGVKD. The CDR3 covers 14 residues. Trimming left V 6 bases short and J 3 bases short, with 14 bases between. CDR3 region: CAISKPGAEETQYF. DNA of the CDR3: TGTGCCATCAGCAAACCCGGGGCTGAAGAGACCCAGTACTTC.

The genes are TRBV4-1 and TRBJ2-3; D remains ambiguous. CDR3 length equals 14 residues. Trimming took 1 base from V and 5 from J, leaving 10 bases between them. Germline CDR1 MGHRA, CDR2 YSYEKL. The CDR3 DNA sequence: TGCGCCAGCAGCCAAGCGGGTCTCAGAGATACGCAGTATTTT. Translating gives CASSQAGLRDTQYF.

This clone was seen a few times. This chain connects TRBV7-2 to TRBJ2-3, with D hard to call. The V gene lost 0 bases and the J gene lost 0 bases, with 4 bases spanning the gap. The length of the CDR3 is 14 residues. CDR1 and CDR2 (germline): SGHTA, FQGNSA. This CDR3 reads CASSLAPSTDTQYF. In nucleotides, the CDR3 is TGTGCCAGCAGCTTAGCACCCAGCACAGATACGCAGTATTTT.

The sample holds many counts of this clone. At the DNA level, this CDR3 is encoded by other sequences in the same sample as well. V and J are TRBV27 and TRBJ2-7; possible D gene TRBD1, 6 bases. The CDR3 extends over 14 amino acids. Trimming pared 0 bases from V and 6 bases from J, leaving 12 bases between. Per germline, CDR1 MNHEY and CDR2 SMNVEV (reference sequence). CDR3 region: CASSLSNRVGEQYF. DNA for the CDR3: TGTGCCAGCAGTTTATCGAACAGGGTGGGCGAGCAGTACTTC.

In this sample, this clone turned up a few times. This sequence joins TRBV7-9 and TRBJ2-5; D is perhaps TRBD1 or TRBD2 (5 bases each). V lost 8 bases to trimming and J lost 5 bases, with 21 bases between them. CDR1 and CDR2 (germline): SEHNR, FQNEAQ (reference sequence). The CDR3 is made up of 15 amino acids. The CDR3 here is CASGRVRGGGETQYF. The CDR3 nucleotides read TGTGCCAGCGGGAGAGTAAGGGGTGGTGGTGAGACCCAGTACTTC.

This clone was detected a few times. For the CDR3, the DNA is TGTGCCAGCAGCCCACCCGGGACTAGCGTGGAGACCCAGTACTTC. It codes for CASSPPGTSVETQYF. The gene calls are TRBV11-2 and TRBJ2-5, with 10 bases matching TRBD2. Germline V gives CDR1 SGHAT, CDR2 FQNNGV. The V gene end was trimmed by 5 bases and the J gene end by 5 bases; junction bases not matched to a gene: 8. There are 15 residues in the CDR3.

This sequence joins TRBV23-1 and TRBJ1-4; 9 nucleotides align to TRBD1. TRBV23-1 belongs to the ORF category, with a function that is uncertain. The ends lost 9 bases at V and 8 bases at J; junction bases unmatched: 10. The CDR3 runs 14 residues. The CDR3 nucleotides read TGCGCCAGAGAGGAACAGGGGGCTGAGGAAAAACTGTTTTTT. Translated, it gives CAREEQGAEEKLFF.

The chain combines TRBV28 with TRBJ1-5, with 9 positions matching TRBD1. Germline lookup yields CDR1 MDHEN and CDR2 SYDVKM. Losses at the gene ends were 3 bases for V and 5 bases for J; bases not matched to a gene: 5. This CDR3 comprises 15 residues. This CDR3 reads CASSLATGGDQPQHF. Here the CDR3 DNA reads TGTGCCAGCAGTTTGGCGACAGGGGGGGATCAGCCCCAGCATTTT.

V gene TRBV5-1 combines with J gene TRBJ2-2; 9 bases agree with TRBD1. There are 14 residues in the CDR3. The germline gives CDR1 SGHRS, CDR2 YFSETQ. Trimming at V came to 6 bases and at J to 5 bases, leaving 5 bases not matched to a gene. CDR3 in amino acids: CASTGTGKTGELFF. CDR3 coding DNA: TGCGCCAGCACCGGGACAGGGAAGACCGGGGAGCTGTTTTTT.

The V and J genes are TRBV30 and TRBJ1-1, with D perhaps matching TRBD1 (6 bases). V shed 2 bases and J shed 1 base, with 8 bases lying between them. Germline CDR1 reads GTSNPN; CDR2 reads SVGIG (reference sequence). This CDR3 contains 13 residues. CDR3 protein: CAWSPGENTEAFF. DNA for the CDR3: TGTGCCTGGAGTCCAGGGGAGAACACTGAAGCTTTCTTT. Full variable domain (outside the CDR3, taken from reference TRBV30 and TRBJ1-1): SQTIHQWPATLVQPVGSPLSLECTVEGTSNPNLYWYRQAAGRGLQLLFYSVGIGQISSEVPQNLSASRPQDRQFILSSKKLLLSDSGFYLCAWSPGENTEAFFGQGTRLTVV.

The chain recombines TRBV29-1 with TRBJ2-7; 7 nucleotides agree with TRBD1. V lost 6 bases to trimming and J lost 2 bases; unmatched junction nucleotides: 7. Germline V lookup: CDR1 SQVTM, CDR2 ANQGSEA. CDR3 length equals 13 residues. The CDR3 nucleotides read TGCAGCGTGACAGGGTCAAACACCTACGAGCAGTACTTC. Translation gives CSVTGSNTYEQYF.

This rearrangement joins TRBV29-1 to TRBJ1-1; 7 nucleotides line up with TRBD1. Losses at the gene ends were 1 base for V and 6 bases for J; bases not matched to a gene: 8. Per germline, CDR1 SQVTM and CDR2 ANQGSEA. This CDR3 spans 14 amino acids. CDR3 bases: TGCAGCGTTGAAGCTACCGACAGGGTGGCTGAAGCTTTCTTT. Translation: CSVEATDRVAEAFF.

The chain recombines TRBV29-1 with TRBJ2-3; 8 bases fit TRBD1. The CDR3 is 11 amino acids. With 7 bases clipped from V and 4 bases from J, the junction kept 1 base outside the gene matches. Germline lookup yields CDR1 SQVTM and CDR2 ANQGSEA. The CDR3 here is CSGTGPDTQYF. In DNA form, the CDR3 reads TGCAGCGGGACAGGGCCAGATACGCAGTATTTT.

This clone was counted between two and nine times. Other DNA sequences in this specimen translate into the identical CDR3. The chain couples TRBV7-9 to TRBJ1-1, with D unclear. Germline lookup yields CDR1 SEHNR and CDR2 FQNEAQ (reference sequence). With 5 bases removed from V and 0 bases from J, the gap between germline ends came to 7 bases. The CDR3 runs 13 residues. The CDR3 nucleotides read TGTGCCAGCAGCCTAGAGATGAACACTGAAGCTTTCTTT. The encoded protein is CASSLEMNTEAFF.

This clone showed up just once. V and J are TRBV7-2 and TRBJ2-5, with no clear D. V lost 1 base and J 4 bases, leaving 13 bases between the germline ends. Germline V gene data show CDR1 as SGHTA and CDR2 as FQGNSA. CDR3 length equals 15 residues. The DNA of the CDR3 is TGTGCCAGCAGCTTAGGGACCCTTAGAGGAGAGACCCAGTACTTC. Its protein is CASSLGTLRGETQYF.

J is TRBJ2-6 and V is TRBV30; 13 nucleotides agree with TRBD2. Germline V gene lookup returns CDR1 GTSNPN and CDR2 SVGIG (reference sequence). V lost 4 bases, J lost 5 bases, and 11 bases stayed unmatched. This CDR3 spans 18 amino acids. In DNA form, the CDR3 reads TGTGCCTGGATGCCTGGGACTAGCGGGATCTCGTGGGCCAACGTCCTGACTTTC. This gives the protein CAWMPGTSGISWANVLTF.

V usage is TRBV7-2 and J usage is TRBJ2-3; D is uncertain. Germline V CDR1 and CDR2: SGHTA, FQGNSA. The CDR3 has 14 residues. V lost 2 bases, J lost 4 bases, and 10 bases lay in between. The CDR3 bases are TGTGCCAGCAGCTTATCGCGACGGTCAGATACGCAGTATTTT. It translates to CASSLSRRSDTQYF.